The present entry profiles one T cell receptor beta chain with its context. The antigen is unknown. Terminally differentiated effector memory CD45RA+ cells were excluded from the naive CD8 cells, which were CD45RO-negative and positively selected for CCR7. Adult Caucasians living in Nashville, Tennessee made up all of the donors. The protocol was immunoSEQ multiplex PCR, while the TCRdb copy is restricted to in-frame clones and leaves out a portion. The sample records some 740,000 clones, about 92% being singletons. This CDR3 is 13 amino acids long. The germline V gene has CDR1 SQVTM and CDR2 ANQGSEA. V was pared by 4 bases and J by 3 bases, with 5 bases of the junction left unmatched. The data belong to a study of shared clonotypes between healthy human individuals. Study-wide results and caveats: Non-shared clonotypes were found to have lower generation probabilities than the clonotypes that were shared by all four of the sorted-subset donors. Sequencing depth was expected to influence donor clonotype sharing. Incomplete sequencing of sorted subsets was indicated by rarefaction despite large depth.

The sample consisted of naive CD8+ T cells sorted from blood. This sequence joins TRBV29-1 and TRBJ2-7; 8 nucleotides line up with TRBD2. This receptor was obtained from a man younger than 45 in good health. CDR3 sequence: CSVVSSGFYEQYF. Written as DNA, the CDR3 is TGCAGCGTTGTTTCTAGCGGGTTCTACGAGCAGTACTTC.